The T cell receptor beta chain described here comes from a study of T cells after yellow fever vaccination (dated by TCRdb to about 2019). Looking at the study overall: The SMART-Seq v4 Ultra Low Input RNA kit was used to prepare libraries from fractions with low cell numbers. Blood was collected at multiple timepoints before and after primary and secondary immunization, and bulk PBMC replicates and cell subsets were isolated. To follow T-cell clones before and after both primary and booster YFV17D yellow fever vaccination, bulk TCR alpha and beta repertoires underwent longitudinal sequencing. Two healthy male donors, one aged 18 to 29 and one aged 30 to 40 years, made up the cohort. Study-wide conclusions, independent of this receptor: Because only two donors were included in the study, the extent to which the findings can be generalized is limited. Most clones expanded after primary vaccination were re-detected after the booster (just under 97% of CD4 and around nine tenths of CD8), suggesting broad memory maintenance. The secondary T-cell response was weaker than the primary response but faster, peaking on day 5 instead of day 15. A small share of clonotypes occurred in both CD4 and CD8 compartments, likely arising from convergent recombination. Computational filtering was required because FACS-sorted repertoires could contain abundant contaminating clonotypes from the bulk population.

In its sample, this clonotype was seen many times. Its antigen is still unknown. No base quality information exists; no much larger clone differs at one position. V lost 7 bases and J lost 3 bases; the stretch between them is 10 bases long. The germline V gene sets CDR1 to SQVTM and CDR2 to ANQGSEA. Its CDR3 holds 12 amino acids, cysteine through phenylalanine. Left in the record is the CDR3 DNA by itself, 36 bases read in frame from the first base. The sample's treatment or condition label is to be understood as: live attenuated yellow fever vaccine strain. PBMCs were isolated from peripheral blood using a standard Ficoll-Paque protocol. Dynabeads CD4 and CD8 positive selection kits were used to isolate the CD4 and CD8 T-cell fractions. TriZol was used to extract RNA from bulk PBMCs, from CD4 and CD8 fractions, and from dextramer-positive and dextramer-negative fractions. Synthesis of TCR cDNA relied on 5'RACE template switching, a step that introduced a universal primer site along with unique molecular identifiers. cDNA synthesis was primed from both the TCR alpha and TCR beta constant segments. Libraries were amplified in two PCR steps, with sample barcodes and sequencing adapters added in the second step. Sequencing of libraries was performed on Illumina HiSeq 2500 (2x100 bp) or NovaSeq (2x150 bp). The authors processed their data as follows. MIGEC handled demultiplexing of reads and collapsing into UMI consensus sequences, while MiXCR performed V(D)J alignment. Vaccine-responding clonotypes were identified with edgeR using replicate PBMC samples, with FDR below 0.01 and a log2 fold change above 5 up to day 15 being required. Each bulk clonotype received a CD4 or CD8 identity based on whether the sequenced CD4 or CD8 repertoire contained that clonotype at higher abundance. The public reads were run again by TCRdb, first through fastp at Q25 and then through MiXCR, and only productive beta chains were kept. Entries are consolidated by CDR3 protein sequence, retaining the most common genes and DNA. Clone size and V and J calls follow TCRdb, not the original study. The sample table holds fewer than 85,000 distinct CDR3 sequences, of which approximately 8% were seen once. The ten biggest clones cover less than 50% of the sample.

The sequence is built from TRBV29-1 and TRBJ2-1; the D gene cannot be named for sure. This clonotype was obtained from a man aged 25 to 40 who received the YFV17D yellow fever vaccine. The specimen comprised CD8+ T cells sorted from PBMCs, sampled on the day of the yellow fever booster vaccination. The DNA sequence is TGCAGCGGTACAGCGATCTACAATGAGCAGTTCTTC. This encodes CSGTAIYNEQFF.